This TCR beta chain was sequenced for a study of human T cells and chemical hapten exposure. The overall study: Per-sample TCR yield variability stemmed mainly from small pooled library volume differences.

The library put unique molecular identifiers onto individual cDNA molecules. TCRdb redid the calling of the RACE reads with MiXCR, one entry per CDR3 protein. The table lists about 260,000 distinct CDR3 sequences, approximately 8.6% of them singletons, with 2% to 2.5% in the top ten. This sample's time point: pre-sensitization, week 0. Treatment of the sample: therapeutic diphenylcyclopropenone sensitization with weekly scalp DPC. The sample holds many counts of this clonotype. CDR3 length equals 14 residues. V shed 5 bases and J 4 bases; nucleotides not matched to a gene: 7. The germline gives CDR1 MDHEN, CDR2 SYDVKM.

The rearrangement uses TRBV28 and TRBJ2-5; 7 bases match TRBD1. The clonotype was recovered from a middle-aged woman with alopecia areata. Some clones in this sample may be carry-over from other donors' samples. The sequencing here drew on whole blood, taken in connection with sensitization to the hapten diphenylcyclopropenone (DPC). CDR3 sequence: CASSATGVTETQYF. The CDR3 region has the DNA TGTGCCAGCAGTGCAACAGGGGTGACAGAGACCCAGTACTTC.